This T cell receptor beta chain was recorded in a study of metastatic and nonmetastatic thyroid tumors. Study at large: Repertoire data that came from the blood and tumor or nodule tissue of malignant and benign thyroid patients were compared. Study-wide findings and caveats: Reported TCR beta diversity, measured in blood and tumor, was significantly higher for malignant thyroid tumors than for benign nodules.

Every patient underwent thyroid surgery untreated. Details on this clone: Its specificity is unknown.

TCRdb re-analyzed the PCR reads through MiXCR. Altogether thousands of clones are present, approximately 37% being singletons, with the ten largest covering roughly a third. Trimming stripped 6 bases from V and 0 bases from J, with 12 bases between. This CDR3 spans 15 amino acids. Germline lookup yields CDR1 MNHEY and CDR2 SMNVEV (reference sequence). The chain links TRBV27 to TRBJ2-1; perhaps TRBD1 as D (6 bases). The sample taken for sequencing was adjacent normal tissue. The TCR comes from a female donor with papillary thyroid cancer or a benign thyroid nodule (not recorded which). Some clones in this sample may be carry-over from other donors' samples. The CDR3 loop is CASRGAPSSYNEQFF. As DNA, the CDR3 is TGTGCCAGCAGGGGGGCCCCTAGCTCCTACAATGAGCAGTTCTTC.